What follows are 23 T cell receptor beta chains derived from one specimen sequenced in a study of T-cell memory formation after mild COVID-19. TCRdb called the 5' RACE reads again in MiXCR, with one record for every CDR3 protein. The repertoire has hundreds of thousands of distinct CDR3 sequences, less than 25% of them found once; the top ten carry around 7.7%. Input material: PBMCs or a T cell subset sorted from them (not recorded which). The receptor set was obtained from an adult woman who had mild COVID-19 (a few samples of this study predate the infection). Cell type and time point are not known.

J is TRBJ2-3 and V is TRBV9, with 9 bases lining up with TRBD1. The length of the CDR3 is 16 residues. CDR1 is SGDLS, CDR2 YYNGEE, per germline. The ends lost 0 bases at V and 4 bases at J; junction bases unmatched: 6. The CDR3 region has the DNA TGTGCCAGCAGCGTAGTAGGGGACAGGGTGGCAGATACGCAGTATTTT. Residues: CASSVVGDRVADTQYF. Supplemented by reference TRBV9 and TRBJ2-3, the full variable domain reads DSGVTQTPKHLITATGQRVTLRCSPRSGDLSVYWYQQSLDQGLQFLIQYYNGEERAKGNILERFSAQQFPDLHSELNLSSLELGDSALYFCASSVVGDRVADTQYFGPGTRLTVL.

This clonotype was counted between two and nine times. This chain links TRBV6-6 with TRBJ1-6; 10 bases are a match to TRBD1. The V and J ends lost 2 bases and 0 bases, in that order; junction bases with no gene match: 4. The CDR3 runs 18 residues. Germline values: CDR1 MNHNY, CDR2 SVGAGI (reference sequence). CDR3 DNA sequence: TGTGCCAGCAGTTACACTCGGACAGGGGGCTCCTATAATTCACCCCTCCACTTT. This codes for CASSYTRTGGSYNSPLHF.

This chain connects TRBV24-1 to TRBJ2-2; D ambiguous. Trimming left V 7 bases short and J 0 bases short, with 11 bases between. The CDR3 has 15 residues. Germline V gene sequence: CDR1 KGHDR, CDR2 SFDVKD. The DNA for the CDR3 is TGTGCCACCAGCAGGACGGGCACGAACACCGGGGAGCTGTTTTTT. It translates to CATSRTGTNTGELFF.

This rearrangement joins TRBV12-3 or TRBV12-4 to TRBJ1-6, with no clear D. V was clipped by 2 bases and J by 1 base, with 6 bases between them. The CDR3 is 15 amino acids. CDR3 protein: CASSLPRSYNSPLHF. The DNA of the CDR3 is TGTGCCAGCAGTTTACCCAGATCCTATAATTCACCCCTCCACTTT.

Only a few counts were recorded for this clonotype. The rearrangement uses TRBV12-3 or TRBV12-4 and TRBJ2-1, with D perhaps matching TRBD1 (6 bases). Trimming removed 6 bases from V and 7 bases from J, with 13 bases in between. CDR3 length: 13 amino acids. CDR3 in DNA: TGTGCCAGCAGACAGGGAGCAGGGAATGAGCAGTTCTTC. Translated, it gives CASRQGAGNEQFF.

This clonotype has only a few counts. This sequence joins TRBV27 and TRBJ2-1; 8 nucleotides match TRBD2. V trimming: 5 bases; J trimming: 8 bases; junction bases outside the gene matches: 8. The CDR3 is 14 residues long. Looked up from germline, CDR1 is MNHEY and CDR2 is SMNVEV (reference sequence). The CDR3 loop is CASSSGGGEYEQFF. DNA for the CDR3: TGTGCCAGCAGTAGCGGGGGTGGTGAGTATGAGCAGTTCTTC.

A few counts support this clonotype. V usage is TRBV18 and J usage is TRBJ2-3; TRBD1 aligns across 7 bases. The CDR3 sequence is 15 residues long. CDR1 is KGHSH, CDR2 LQKENI, per germline. V dropped 6 bases and J dropped 0; count of bases not matched to a gene: 6. CDR3 bases: TGTGCCAGCTCGCAACAGGGGCCTAGCACAGATACGCAGTATTTT. Translated: CASSQQGPSTDTQYF.

This clonotype came up a few times. The genes are TRBV7-3 and TRBJ2-3, with D possibly being TRBD1 (5 bases). Looked up from germline, CDR1 is SGHTA and CDR2 is FQGTGA. The CDR3 totals 14 residues. V lost 1 base and J lost 6, with 11 bases in between. This CDR3 is CASSLSRASDTQYF. CDR3 in DNA: TGTGCCAGCAGCTTAAGCAGGGCCTCGGATACGCAGTATTTT.

The chain uses TRBV11-1 and TRBJ2-3, with 9 bases that match TRBD1. Trimming removed 2 bases from V and 9 bases from J; junction bases left unmatched: 9. The CDR3 contains 15 residues. CDR1 is SGHAT and CDR2 is FQDESV in the germline V gene (reference sequence). This chain's CDR3 is CASSLPGTGTSTQYF. The CDR3, as DNA: TGTGCCAGCAGCTTACCCGGGACAGGGACTTCCACGCAGTATTTT. Supplemented by reference TRBV11-1 and TRBJ2-3, the full variable domain reads EAEVAQSPRYKITEKSQAVAFWCDPISGHATLYWYRQILGQGPELLVQFQDESVVDDSQLPKDRFSAERLKGVDSTLKIQPAELGDSAMYLCASSLPGTGTSTQYFGPGTRLTVL.

This clonotype was recorded a few times. The rearrangement links TRBV6-6 to TRBJ1-5, with 7 positions matching TRBD1. Losses at the gene ends were 5 bases for V and 0 bases for J; bases not matched to a gene: 4. Germline CDR1 and CDR2: MNHNY and SVGAGI (reference sequence). This CDR3 contains 15 residues. The DNA for the CDR3 is TGTGCCAGCAGTCCGGGACAGAATAGCAATCAGCCCCAGCATTTT. Protein sequence: CASSPGQNSNQPQHF.

This clonotype was found a few times. This chain joins TRBV7-2 and TRBJ2-1; D is tentatively TRBD1 or TRBD2 (5 bases each). Trimming took 5 bases from V and 0 from J, leaving 14 bases between them. The CDR3 consists of 16 residues. Germline CDR1 and CDR2: SGHTA and FQGNSA. In DNA form, the CDR3 reads TGTGCCAGCAGCCACCAGGGACCTAGCTCCTACAATGAGCAGTTCTTC. Translated: CASSHQGPSSYNEQFF.

This clonotype was detected many times. The J gene is TRBJ1-1, the V gene TRBV2; TRBD1 is a possible D gene (5 bases). Trimming cost V 5 bases and J 1 base, with 8 bases left between them. Per germline, CDR1 SNHLY and CDR2 FYNNEI. This CDR3 has 13 amino acids. The CDR3 loop reads CASSTGGNTEAFF. DNA of the CDR3: TGTGCCAGCAGTACAGGTGGGAACACTGAAGCTTTCTTT.

The chain links TRBV2 to TRBJ2-7, with D perhaps TRBD1 or TRBD2 (5 bases each). Germline-derived CDR1 and CDR2 are SNHLY and FYNNEI. Trimming shortened V by 5 bases and J by 8 bases, and 10 bases separated the two germline ends. The CDR3 contains 11 residues. CDR3 amino acids: CASSRGLQQYF. CDR3 coding DNA: TGTGCCAGCAGTCGGGGCTTACAGCAGTACTTC.

The V and J genes are TRBV7-3 and TRBJ2-1; 10 positions agree with TRBD2. Germline V gene data show CDR1 as SGHTA and CDR2 as FQGTGA. The J segment lost 8 bases and the V segment lost 5 bases, leaving 6 bases of the junction unmatched. The CDR3 contains 14 residues. CDR3 nucleotides: TGTGCCAGCAGCCCTCAGCGGGGGGGCTATGAGCAGTTCTTC. Its protein is CASSPQRGGYEQFF.

There are a few counts of this clonotype. The chain employs TRBV6-5 and TRBJ2-3; 7 bases fit TRBD2. The CDR3 has 14 residues. From germline, CDR1 is MNHEY and CDR2 SVGAGI. Trimming removed 8 bases from V and 3 bases from J; junction bases left unmatched: 8. The CDR3 loop reads CASRGEGLTDTQYF. The CDR3 DNA reads as TGTGCCAGCCGGGGGGAGGGATTAACAGATACGCAGTATTTT.

The J gene is TRBJ1-4, the V gene TRBV18, with no clear D. CDR1 and CDR2 from the germline V gene are KGHSH and LQKENI. Trimming took off 2 bases at V and 8 bases at J, with 9 bases between the two ends. CDR3 length: 13 amino acids. CDR3 amino acids: CASSPTRVEKLFF. The CDR3 coding sequence is TGTGCCAGCTCACCAACGAGAGTCGAAAAACTGTTTTTT. The full variable domain, with the rest looked up from reference TRBV18 and TRBJ1-4, is NAGVMQNPRHLVRRRGQEARLRCSPMKGHSHVYWYRQLPEEGLKFMVYLQKENIIDESGMPKERFSAEFPKEGPSILRIQQVVRGDSAAYFCASSPTRVEKLFFGSGTQLSVL.

In its sample, this clonotype was seen a few times. The chain recombines TRBV6-1 with TRBJ1-1; D may be TRBD1 (6 bases). This CDR3 has 13 amino acids. V was shortened by 4 bases and J by 1 base, with 7 bases between the two germline ends. Germline V gene lookup returns CDR1 MNHNS and CDR2 SASEGT. DNA for the CDR3: TGTGCCAGCAGTGGACAGGAGAACACTGAAGCTTTCTTT. This encodes CASSGQENTEAFF.

The chain recombines TRBV29-1 with TRBJ2-7; 8 nucleotides align to TRBD1. Per germline, CDR1 SQVTM and CDR2 ANQGSEA. The V gene end was trimmed by 7 bases and the J gene end by 6 bases; junction bases not matched to a gene: 14. This CDR3 has 14 residues. CDR3 sequence (DNA): TGCAGCGCCGGAGACAGGGGAAAAAGTGGCGAGCAGTACTTC. This encodes CSAGDRGKSGEQYF.

The V gene is TRBV20-1, the J gene TRBJ1-1; tentative D call: TRBD1 (6 bases). The CDR3 loop spans 12 amino acids. The ends were cut back, 6 bases at V and 11 bases at J, with 19 bases in the middle. Looked up from germline, CDR1 is DFQATT and CDR2 is SNEGSKA (reference sequence). The CDR3 loop is CSAQEDRFIAFF. The CDR3 DNA is TGCAGTGCACAAGAAGACAGGTTTATCGCTTTCTTT.

The J gene is TRBJ2-5, the V gene TRBV9; D may be TRBD2 (6 bases). V was cut by 4 bases and J by 5 bases, with 18 bases left in between. CDR1 is SGDLS, CDR2 YYNGEE, per germline. This CDR3 comprises 15 residues. The CDR3 spells CASSITPRDDETQYF. CDR3 in DNA: TGTGCCAGCAGCATCACTCCGCGGGACGACGAGACCCAGTACTTC.

The chain carries TRBV7-3 and TRBJ2-3, with D tentatively TRBD1 (5 bases). V was cut by 3 bases and J by 4 bases, with 11 bases left in between. Germline V gives CDR1 SGHTA, CDR2 FQGTGA. This CDR3 spans 14 amino acids. CDR3 residues: CASSFRGGADTQYF. CDR3 coding DNA: TGTGCCAGCAGCTTTAGGGGTGGAGCAGATACGCAGTATTTT. The complete variable domain, with remaining parts taken from reference TRBV7-3 and TRBJ2-3, reads GAGVSQTPSNKVTEKGKYVELRCDPISGHTALYWYRQSLGQGPEFLIYFQGTGAADDSGLPNDRFFAVRPEGSVSTLKIQRTERGDSAVYLCASSFRGGADTQYFGPGTRLTVL.

This sequence joins TRBV11-2 and TRBJ2-5; 10 nucleotides align to TRBD1. The CDR3 covers 15 residues. The germline V gene encodes CDR1 SGHAT and CDR2 FQNNGV. Losses at the gene ends were 5 bases for V and 5 bases for J; bases not matched to a gene: 8. Here the CDR3 DNA reads TGTGCCAGCAGCAACACCGGGACAGGGGTCGAGACCCAGTACTTC. Translation gives CASSNTGTGVETQYF.

This clonotype was found a few times. J is TRBJ2-3 and V is TRBV7-2; no reliable D call. V was shortened by 4 bases and J by 0 bases, with 8 bases between the two germline ends. The CDR3 sequence is 14 residues long. Per germline, CDR1 SGHTA and CDR2 FQGNSA. The CDR3 coding sequence is TGTGCCAGCAGCTATGAGGCTAGCACAGATACGCAGTATTTT. Amino acid sequence: CASSYEASTDTQYF.